This is a list of T cell receptor beta chains from one sample in a study of blood T cell repertoires in COVID-19. TCRdb's table, derived via immunoSEQ multiplex PCR, lists solely in-frame clones and lacks some. Of about 210,000 clones in the sample, around 86% are singletons; the top ten hold approximately 5.2%. The sample comprised peripheral blood. These receptors came from a woman in her seventies with COVID-19, enrolled during active disease. Both conserved end residues are trimmed from each CDR3. D genes are given only for firm matches.

j_gene,d_gene,v_gene,CDR3aa
TRBJ1-2,TRBD1,TRBV7-2,ASSPLNRGEAGGYT
TRBJ1-1,TRBD1,TRBV7-2,ASSEALQGVAEAF
TRBJ2-2,-,TRBV24-1,ATSRGASTGELF
TRBJ1-1,-,TRBV14,ASKSQMNTEAF
TRBJ2-3,-,TRBV4-3,ASSQVRTSISRDSDTQY
TRBJ1-2,TRBD1,TRBV28,ASSLTPGQPLSYT
TRBJ1-1,TRBD1,TRBV4-3,ASSLGSRGMNTEAF
TRBJ2-6,TRBD1,TRBV27,ASSLGQGAAASGANVLT
TRBJ1-2,-,TRBV7-2,ASSLGRGGYGYT
TRBJ2-1,TRBD1,TRBV7-8,ASSLLTGDYNEQF
TRBJ1-1,-,TRBV29-1,SVAPVNTEAF
TRBJ1-6,-,TRBV6-2/TRBV6-3,ASSYLTTGTNSPLH
TRBJ1-1,-,TRBV7-2,ASSPDSTRDTEAF
TRBJ1-1,TRBD1,TRBV15,ATSRGDRGTEAF
TRBJ1-2,-,TRBV29-1,TLFSPSVGYT
TRBJ2-1,TRBD2,TRBV24-1,ATSGWGAGGFNEQF
TRBJ1-1,-,TRBV19,ASRDLGLNTEAF
TRBJ1-2,-,TRBV4-1,ASSQEDRPFYGYT
TRBJ1-3,TRBD1,TRBV5-4,ASSLATGAGNTIY
TRBJ2-1,TRBD2,TRBV9,ASSVLSGHYNEQF
TRBJ1-3,-,TRBV3-1/TRBV3-2,ASSQEGVGNTIY
TRBJ2-2,-,TRBV15,ATSTRTEFTGELF
TRBJ1-5,-,TRBV24-1,ATPRGYGNQPQH
TRBJ1-6,-,TRBV6-5,ASSYSRTIPNSPLH
TRBJ2-3,TRBD2,TRBV29-1,SVNSGRVTDTQY
TRBJ1-4,TRBD1,TRBV5-1,ASKGGTGGEKLF
TRBJ1-6,-,TRBV5-1,ASSLVALGGSPLH
TRBJ2-2,-,TRBV19,ASSIGAGTTGELF
TRBJ2-1,TRBD1,TRBV5-1,ASSIGQGTEQF
TRBJ2-5,-,TRBV7-2,ASSPTSGRQETQY
TRBJ1-1,TRBD1,TRBV7-2,ASSYMDRVNTEAF
TRBJ2-7,TRBD2,TRBV30,AWSKGTSGVRQY